Here is one T cell receptor (beta chain) with its context. As yet, its antigen is unknown. Each cDNA molecule carried a unique molecular identifier. TCRdb passed the 5' RACE reads through MiXCR, listing each CDR3 protein once. This table has approximately 66,000 distinct CDR3 sequences, about 13% appearing once. With 5 bases removed from V and 10 bases from J, the gap between germline ends came to 12 bases. This CDR3 has 12 amino acids. Germline V gives CDR1 SGHTA, CDR2 FQGTGA. The source of the sample is a study of early T cells in non-severe SARS-CoV-2 infection. Across the whole study: Chains were unpaired, as sequencing was done on bulk RNA from unsorted whole blood.

The study's findings and limits: Comparison of clonotypes with VDJdb favored anti-spike CD8 responses while missing private and CD4 specificities.

Sample: whole blood. V gene TRBV7-3 combines with J gene TRBJ2-1; D uncertain. The receptor was isolated from an adult who was a healthcare worker with PCR-confirmed SARS-CoV-2 infection or an uninfected control (not recorded which). CDR3 bases: TGTGCCAGCAGCGTCCGCTTAGGGGAGCAGTTCTTC. It encodes CASSVRLGEQFF.